This T cell receptor beta chain was obtained from a study of cytomegalovirus exposure and HLA in healthy donors. CDR3 length equals 15 residues. V was pared by 1 base and J by 4 bases, with 13 bases between. Germline CDR1 and CDR2: LGHNA and YNFKEQ. Worth noting for this clone: Its antigen is not identified.

Findings and limits, study-wide: Previous analysis showed most TCR beta V segments were productive about 90% or about 30% of the time.

PCR was performed using 60 Vbeta and 13 Jbeta primers. TCRdb's table, derived via immunoSEQ multiplex PCR, lists solely in-frame clones and lacks some. The sample carries 130,000 to 150,000 clones, roughly 79% recorded once. The specimen sequenced was PBMCs. The V and J genes are TRBV4-2 and TRBJ1-1; unclear D gene. The source is a woman aged 40 to 55 in good health and CMV-seropositive. The CDR3: CASSQGYEDFTEAFF. The CDR3 nucleotides are TGTGCCAGCAGCCAAGGCTACGAGGATTTCACTGAAGCTTTCTTT.